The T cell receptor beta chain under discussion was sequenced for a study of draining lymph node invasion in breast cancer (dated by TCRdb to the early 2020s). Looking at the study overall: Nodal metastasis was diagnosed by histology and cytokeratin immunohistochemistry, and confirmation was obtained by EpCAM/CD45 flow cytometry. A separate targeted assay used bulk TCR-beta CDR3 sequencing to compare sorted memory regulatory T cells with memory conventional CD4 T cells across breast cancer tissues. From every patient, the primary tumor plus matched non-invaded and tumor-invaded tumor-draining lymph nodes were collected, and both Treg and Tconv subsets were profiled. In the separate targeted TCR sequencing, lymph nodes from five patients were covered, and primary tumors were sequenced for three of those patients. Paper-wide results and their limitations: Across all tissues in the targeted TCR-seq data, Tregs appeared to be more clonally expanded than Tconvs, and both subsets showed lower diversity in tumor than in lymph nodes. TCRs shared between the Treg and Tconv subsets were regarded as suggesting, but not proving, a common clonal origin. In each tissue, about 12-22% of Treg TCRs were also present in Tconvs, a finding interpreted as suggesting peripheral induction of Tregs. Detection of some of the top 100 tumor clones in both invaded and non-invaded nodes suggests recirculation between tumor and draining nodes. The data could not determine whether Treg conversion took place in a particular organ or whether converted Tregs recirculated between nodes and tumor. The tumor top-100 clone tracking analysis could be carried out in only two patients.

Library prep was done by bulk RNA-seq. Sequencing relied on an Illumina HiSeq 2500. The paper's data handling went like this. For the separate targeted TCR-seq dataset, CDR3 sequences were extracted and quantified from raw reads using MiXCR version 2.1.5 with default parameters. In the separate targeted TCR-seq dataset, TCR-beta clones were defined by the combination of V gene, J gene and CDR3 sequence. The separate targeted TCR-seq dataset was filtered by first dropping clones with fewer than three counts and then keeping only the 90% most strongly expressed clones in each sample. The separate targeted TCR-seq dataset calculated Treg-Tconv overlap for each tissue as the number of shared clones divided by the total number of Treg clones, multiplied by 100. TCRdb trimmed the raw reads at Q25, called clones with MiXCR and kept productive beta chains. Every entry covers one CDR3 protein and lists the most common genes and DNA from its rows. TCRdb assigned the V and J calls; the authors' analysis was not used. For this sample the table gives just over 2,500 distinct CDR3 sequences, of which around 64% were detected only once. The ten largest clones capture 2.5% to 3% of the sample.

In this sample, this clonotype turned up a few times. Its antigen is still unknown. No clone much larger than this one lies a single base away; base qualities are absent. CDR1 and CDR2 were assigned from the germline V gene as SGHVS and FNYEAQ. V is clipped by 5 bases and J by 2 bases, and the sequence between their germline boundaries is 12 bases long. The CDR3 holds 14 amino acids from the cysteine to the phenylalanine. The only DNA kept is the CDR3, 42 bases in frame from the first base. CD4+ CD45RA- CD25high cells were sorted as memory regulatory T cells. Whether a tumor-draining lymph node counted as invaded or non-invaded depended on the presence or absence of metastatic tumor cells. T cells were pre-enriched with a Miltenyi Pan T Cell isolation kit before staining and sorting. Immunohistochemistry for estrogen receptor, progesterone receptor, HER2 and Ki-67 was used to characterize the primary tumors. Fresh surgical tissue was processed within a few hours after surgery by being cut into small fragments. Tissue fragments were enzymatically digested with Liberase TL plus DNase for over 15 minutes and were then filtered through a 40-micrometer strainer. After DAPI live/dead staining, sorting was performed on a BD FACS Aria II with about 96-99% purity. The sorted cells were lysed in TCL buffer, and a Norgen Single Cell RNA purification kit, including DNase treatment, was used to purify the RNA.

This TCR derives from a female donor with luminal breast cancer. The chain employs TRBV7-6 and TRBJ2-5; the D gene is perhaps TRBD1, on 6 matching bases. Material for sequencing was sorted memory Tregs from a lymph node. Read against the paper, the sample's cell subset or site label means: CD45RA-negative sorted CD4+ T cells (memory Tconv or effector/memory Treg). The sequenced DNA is TGTGCCAGCAGCCAGTCAGGGGCACAAGAGACCCAGTACTTC. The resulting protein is CASSQSGAQETQYF. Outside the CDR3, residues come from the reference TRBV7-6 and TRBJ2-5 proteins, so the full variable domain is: GAGVSQSPRYKVTKRGQDVALRCDPISGHVSLYWYRQALGQGPEFLTYFNYEAQQDKSGLPNDRFSAERPEGSISTLTIQRTEQRDSAMYRCASSQSGAQETQYFGPGTRLLVL.